This T cell receptor (beta chain) was documented in a study of blood T cell repertoires in COVID-19. In the original analysis: By means of reference gene primer amplification, nucleated cell counts were estimated. TCRdb's table, derived via immunoSEQ multiplex PCR, lists solely in-frame clones and lacks some. That table gives V, J and clone size, and the DNA gave D and trimming. Here the sample spans roughly 330,000 clones, about 83% being singletons. The V gene lost 3 bases and the J gene lost 3 bases, with 9 bases spanning the gap. The CDR3 loop spans 14 amino acids. CDR1 LGHNA and CDR2 YNFKEQ come from the germline V gene.

The chain carries TRBV4-2 and TRBJ1-5; D possibly corresponds to TRBD1 (6 bases). This clonotype originated in a woman aged 45-65 years with acute or convalescent COVID-19. Sequencing was done on a sample of peripheral blood. CDR3 in amino acids: CASSQDSNNQPQHF. The CDR3 DNA reads as TGTGCCAGCAGCCAGGACAGTAACAATCAGCCCCAGCATTTT.